What follows is one T cell receptor (beta chain) and its context. As yet, its antigen is unknown. This sample is part of a study of cytomegalovirus exposure and HLA in healthy donors. Whole-study results and caveats: Most subjects had HLA-A and HLA-B alleles reportedly predicted accurately by TCR beta sequences. A few V segments could not be told apart, such as TRBV6-2 and TRBV6-3, and were left out. Immune exposure information comprised only CMV serostatus.

Per the germline V gene, CDR1 is SGHRS and CDR2 is YFSETQ. The length of the CDR3 is 15 residues. After removal of 0 bases from V and 2 bases from J, the junction contained 3 bases not matched to a gene. PCR was performed using 60 Vbeta and 13 Jbeta primers. Libraries were prepared by immunoSEQ multiplex PCR; TCRdb keeps only in-frame clonotypes and omits some of them. Its clone listing holds around 34,000 clones. The material sequenced was PBMCs. V and J are TRBV5-1 and TRBJ1-1, with 8 bases fitting TRBD1. The sequence came from a woman aged 40 to 49 in good health and CMV-seropositive. CDR3 residues: CASSLDGQGNTEAFF. The CDR3, as DNA: TGCGCCAGCAGCTTGGATGGACAGGGCAACACTGAAGCTTTCTTT.